This T cell receptor beta chain stems from a study of identifying expanded T cells in peripheral blood. The assay was immunoSEQ multiplex PCR, and TCRdb's table has in-frame clones only and misses some. Among roughly 100,000 clones listed, around nine tenths were seen once. The CDR3 length is 18 residues. The germline gives CDR1 LGHNA, CDR2 YSLEER. The junction had 10 bases not matched to a gene; V was cut back by 2 bases and J by 3 bases. The source of this sequence is a person aged 18-70 years in good health. The sample was blood. The V call is TRBV4-3, the J call TRBJ2-2; 9 nucleotides match TRBD2. The DNA of the CDR3 is TGCGCCAGCAGCCAACATCGATTAATAGCGGGGGACACCGGGGAGCTGTTTTTT. Translated, it gives CASSQHRLIAGDTGELFF.